This is a list of T cell receptor beta chains from one sample in a study of blood T cell repertoires in COVID-19. Here immunoSEQ multiplex PCR was the method, and the copy in TCRdb shows in-frame clones only, minus some. The table records 170,000 or so clones, roughly 77% of them present only once. The sample comprised peripheral blood. The origin of the receptors is a man between 70 and 80 years old with active or convalescent COVID-19. The conserved cysteine and the conserved F or W are not part of the CDR3 here.

j_gene,v_gene,CDR3aa
TRBJ1-1,TRBV18,ASSRTENTEAF
TRBJ2-7,TRBV20-1,SASTSGAPDYEQY
TRBJ2-2,TRBV18,ASSPSPLMGARTGELF
TRBJ1-1,TRBV6-1,ASSEVRGNTEAF
TRBJ2-7,TRBV11-2,ASSRSQGEQY
TRBJ1-2,TRBV5-6,ASSPTGAGGYT
TRBJ1-1,TRBV7-2,ASSFQGGDTEAF
TRBJ1-3,TRBV18,ASSPTGVGNTIY
TRBJ1-1,TRBV20-1,SATGEHGAF
TRBJ1-1,TRBV6-5,ASSGDMNTEAF
TRBJ2-1,TRBV7-9,ASSPQGLAGGGGEQF
TRBJ2-1,TRBV15,ATTGLAGDLSYNEQF
TRBJ2-1,TRBV7-3,ASSSGLGIEQF
TRBJ2-1,TRBV7-3,ASSLTEGTLNEQF
TRBJ1-5,TRBV5-1,ASSLQGGADQPQH
TRBJ2-5,TRBV7-2,ASSIAVAGGYEYQETQY
TRBJ2-2,TRBV5-4,ASSLNRVDGELF
TRBJ1-4,TRBV30,AWSARGLVKLF
TRBJ1-2,TRBV3-1/TRBV3-2,ASSQQQGVGGYT
TRBJ1-1,TRBV5-1,ASNLDRYTEAF
TRBJ2-7,TRBV27,ASKIAGRDEQY
TRBJ1-2,TRBV20-1,STPPELA
TRBJ1-2,TRBV6-2/TRBV6-3,ASSYAGQGTGYT